A selection of T cell receptor beta chains follows, all from one sample in a study of T cells in localized non-small cell lung cancer. Produced via immunoSEQ multiplex PCR; TCRdb's table is partial and in-frame only. The table shows tens of thousands of clones, with 86% occurring only once. The source was peripheral blood, collected before any cancer treatment. Receptor source: a woman between 35 and 75 years old with stage I lung adenocarcinoma. Each CDR3 is given with its conserved first and last residue. D genes are given only for firm matches. Size values are once, few and many counts, or a class for expanded clones, and some rows have none.

TRBV19	TRBJ2-5	-	-	TGTGCCAGTAGTATCTTATCCCGGGAGACCCAGTACTTC	CASSILSRETQYF
TRBV28	TRBJ2-7	-	TRBD1	TGTGCCAGCAGTTCTTCAGGACAGGGGGCGAGGGAGCAGTACTTC	CASSSSGQGAREQYF
TRBV7-9	TRBJ2-1	-	TRBD2	TGTGCCAGCAGCCGCGGACTAGCGGGGAGATACAATGAGCAGTTCTTC	CASSRGLAGRYNEQFF
TRBV29-1	TRBJ1-1	once	-	TGCAGCGTTGAACAGCAGGGTGGCACTGAAGCTTTCTTT	CSVEQQGGTEAFF
TRBV5-6	TRBJ2-3	-	TRBD1	TGTGCCAGCAGGCGGGACAGGGCGGGCACAGATACGCAGTATTTT	CASRRDRAGTDTQYF
TRBV6-5	TRBJ1-5	-	-	TGTGCCAGCAGTTCACCCAGGGTTGGGCAGCCCCAGCATTTT	CASSSPRVGQPQHF
TRBV5-1	TRBJ2-3	-	-	TGCGCCAGCAGCCAAGGAATAATGTCAGATACGCAGTATTTT	CASSQGIMSDTQYF
TRBV9	TRBJ2-2	once	-	TGTGCCAGCAGCGTAGCTTTGGCGACTAGTGTTTCTCACGGGGAGCTGTTTTTT	CASSVALATSVSHGELFF
TRBV30	TRBJ1-5	-	-	TGTGCCTGGAGTGTACCCGACGGATCCTTTAATCAGCCCCAGCATTTT	CAWSVPDGSFNQPQHF
TRBV6-5	TRBJ2-7	-	-	TGTGCCAGCAGCCAATTTTCAGGGCTTCACTACGAGCAGTACTTC	CASSQFSGLHYEQYF